This passage covers 30 T cell receptor beta chains from one sample sequenced in a study of blood T cell repertoires in COVID-19. Sequencing used immunoSEQ multiplex PCR; TCRdb keeps in-frame clones, though not all of them. The sample has about 230,000 clones, approximately 85% seen once. The material sequenced was peripheral blood. The receptor source for this set is a man aged 35 to 55 with acute or convalescent COVID-19.

The chain has TRBV28 and TRBJ1-2; the D gene is possibly TRBD1 (5 bases). Germline CDR1 and CDR2: MDHEN and SYDVKM. V dropped 5 bases and J dropped 6 bases, with 16 bases sitting between them. This CDR3 is built from 14 residues. The CDR3 sequence is CASSPGPGNNGYTF. Here the CDR3 DNA reads TGTGCCAGCAGTCCCGGTCCAGGGAACAATGGCTACACCTTC.

This clone was detected only a few times. The CDR3 bases are TGTGCCAGCAGTTTAAAGGCTGGGCTTCTCTACGAGCAGTACTTC. Translating gives CASSLKAGLLYEQYF. The chain links TRBV27 to TRBJ2-7; D gene uncertain. From germline, CDR1 is MNHEY and CDR2 SMNVEV (reference sequence). V was cut by 2 bases and J by 3 bases, with 14 bases left in between. The CDR3 is made up of 15 amino acids.

The chain joins TRBV3-1 (or the pseudogene TRBV3-2) to TRBJ2-7; 7 positions match TRBD1. The germline gives CDR1 LGHDT, CDR2 YNNKEL (reference sequence). The CDR3 runs 15 residues. V dropped 0 bases and J dropped 5; count of bases not matched to a gene: 7. CDR3 amino acids: CASSQDRRDSNEQYF. In DNA, the CDR3 is TGTGCCAGCAGCCAAGACCGCCGGGACAGCAACGAGCAGTACTTC.

V is TRBV19 and J is TRBJ1-1; D is uncertain. Germline CDR1 LNHDA, CDR2 SQIVND (reference sequence). The CDR3 runs to 15 residues. Trimming stripped 3 bases from V and 2 bases from J, with 13 bases between. The CDR3 loop is CASSISKQSNTEAFF. Written as DNA, the CDR3 is TGTGCCAGTAGTATTTCCAAACAATCAAACACTGAAGCTTTCTTT.

CDR3 in DNA: TGTGCCACCGGGGGGACAGGGTTCAATGAGCAGTTCTTC. It translates to CATGGTGFNEQFF. V usage is TRBV28 and J usage is TRBJ2-1, with 9 bases matching TRBD1. The CDR3 sequence is 13 residues long. V lost 10 bases, J lost 6 bases, and 7 bases stayed unmatched. Germline V gives CDR1 MDHEN, CDR2 SYDVKM.

The chain uses TRBV4-1 and TRBJ2-1; 13 bases align to TRBD2. The CDR3 extends over 20 amino acids. V dropped 0 bases and J dropped 2; count of bases not matched to a gene: 10. CDR1 is MGHRA and CDR2 is YSYEKL in the germline V gene. CDR3 nucleotides: TGCGCCAGCAGCCAAGATCCCCAGAGGACTAGCGGGGGTCCCTACAATGAGCAGTTCTTC. The encoded protein is CASSQDPQRTSGGPYNEQFF.

This rearrangement joins TRBV13 to TRBJ2-5; 8 nucleotides match TRBD2. The germline CDR1 and CDR2 sequences are PRHDT and FYEKMQ (reference sequence). V lost 5 bases, J lost 2 bases, and 4 bases stayed unmatched. This CDR3 region has 14 residues. DNA of the CDR3: TGTGCCAGCAGCCTAAGCGGGGGACAAGAGACCCAGTACTTC. Amino acid sequence: CASSLSGGQETQYF.

V usage is TRBV2 and J usage is TRBJ1-1; 7 bases are shared with TRBD1. V lost 6 bases and J lost 3; bases outside the gene matches: 10. Germline CDR1 reads SNHLY; CDR2 reads FYNNEI. CDR3 length equals 15 residues. In nucleotides, the CDR3 is TGTGCCAGCAGAGGGGGCCTGGGCGTGGACACTGAAGCTTTCTTT. It translates to CASRGGLGVDTEAFF. Drawing the rest from reference TRBV2 and TRBJ1-1, the complete variable domain is EPEVTQTPSHQVTQMGQEVILRCVPISNHLYFYWYRQILGQKVEFLVSFYNNEISEKSEIFDDQFSVERPDGSNFTLKIRSTKLEDSAMYFCASRGGLGVDTEAFFGQGTRLTVV.

The V call is TRBV29-1, the J call TRBJ1-2; D gene unclear. CDR1 and CDR2 from the germline V gene are SQVTM and ANQGSEA. The CDR3 sequence is 14 residues long. The V gene lost 5 bases and the J gene lost 1 base, with 14 bases spanning the gap. CDR3 amino acids: CSVRKEADNYGYTF. CDR3 coding DNA: TGCAGCGTTCGCAAGGAAGCGGATAACTATGGCTACACCTTC.

The chain couples TRBV27 to TRBJ1-1, with 9 bases identical to TRBD1. There are 13 residues in the CDR3. Trimming removed 3 bases from V and 8 bases from J; junction bases left unmatched: 4. Germline CDR1 MNHEY, CDR2 SMNVEV (reference sequence). CDR3 bases: TGTGCCAGCAGTTTTTCTGGACAGGGGGAAGCTTTCTTT. Translating gives CASSFSGQGEAFF.

DNA of the CDR3: TGTGCCAGCAGCTTTAGCGGCGGCGAGCAGTACTTC. The encoded protein is CASSFSGGEQYF. The rearrangement links TRBV11-3 to TRBJ2-7, with a tentative D call TRBD2 (6 bases). The CDR3 is 12 amino acids. Per germline, CDR1 SGHNT and CDR2 YENEEA. V lost 3 bases to trimming and J lost 6 bases, with 9 bases between them. The full variable domain, with the rest looked up from reference TRBV11-3 and TRBJ2-7, is EAGVVQSPRYKIIEKKQPVAFWCNPISGHNTLYWYLQNLGQGPELLIRYENEEAVDDSQLPKDRFSAERLKGVDSTLKIQPAELGDSAVYLCASSFSGGEQYFGPGTRLTVT.

This clone was seen a handful of times. The rearrangement uses TRBV7-2 and TRBJ2-5; maybe TRBD1 (6 bases). The ends were cut back, 8 bases at V and 7 bases at J, with 14 bases in the middle. The germline V gene encodes CDR1 SGHTA and CDR2 FQGNSA. This CDR3 has 12 amino acids. CDR3 sequence (DNA): TGTGCCAGCGACCCAGGGGCGGGGACCCAGTACTTC. Translating it yields CASDPGAGTQYF.

This chain joins TRBV11-3 and TRBJ2-1, with 7 bases lining up with TRBD2. The CDR3 extends over 12 amino acids. The germline CDR1 and CDR2 sequences are SGHNT and YENEEA. The V segment lost 4 bases and the J segment 11 bases; nucleotides outside the gene matches: 5. CDR3 nucleotides: TGTGCCAGCAGCTCGACCGGGACTAAGCAGTTCTTC. It codes for CASSSTGTKQFF.

V usage is TRBV6-1 and J usage is TRBJ1-6; D unclear. V lost 6 bases and J lost 7, with 16 bases in between. The CDR3 has 15 amino acids. From germline, CDR1 is MNHNS and CDR2 SASEGT. The CDR3 DNA reads TGTGCCAGCAGACACAACTTCGCGGAGAATTCACCCCTCCACTTT. Protein sequence: CASRHNFAENSPLHF.

V usage is TRBV12-5 and J usage is TRBJ1-1; D remains ambiguous. The CDR3 is 13 residues long. The germline V and J ends were trimmed by 6 bases and 2 bases, with 10 bases remaining between them. Looked up from germline, CDR1 is LGHNT and CDR2 is FRNRAP. CDR3 residues: CASGPSRNTEAFF. Written as DNA, the CDR3 is TGTGCTAGTGGACCGTCGAGAAACACTGAAGCTTTCTTT.

V gene TRBV10-3 combines with J gene TRBJ1-2; 9 bases are a match to TRBD1. Looked up from germline, CDR1 is ENHRY and CDR2 is SYGVKD. The CDR3 contains 14 residues. With V trimmed by 6 bases and J by 2 bases, 4 bases remained unmatched. Written as DNA, the CDR3 is TGTGCCATCAGCAGAGACAGGGGGAACTATGGCTACACCTTC. Translated, it gives CAISRDRGNYGYTF.

V and J are TRBV5-6 and TRBJ1-2, with D hard to call. Germline CDR1 is SGHDT and CDR2 is YYEEEE. This CDR3 is built from 14 residues. V gave up 4 bases and J gave up 1 base, with 11 bases separating them. The CDR3 coding sequence is TGTGCCAGCAGCGTCAGGAATAGTAACTATGGCTACACCTTC. This gives the protein CASSVRNSNYGYTF.

The gene calls are TRBV7-7 and TRBJ2-5; 13 bases align to TRBD2. Looked up from germline, CDR1 is SSHAT and CDR2 is FNYEAQ (reference sequence). With V trimmed by 5 bases and J by 2 bases, 5 bases remained unmatched. The CDR3 covers 16 residues. The DNA of the CDR3 is TGTGCCAGCAGCCCGAGACTAGCGGGGGGTCAAGAGACCCAGTACTTC. Protein sequence: CASSPRLAGGQETQYF.

The chain is built from TRBV6-2 or TRBV6-3 and TRBJ1-2; no firm D call. CDR3 size: 13 residues. Trimming took off 5 bases at V and 7 bases at J, with 14 bases between the two ends. The germline V gene encodes CDR1 MNHEY and CDR2 SVGEGT. CDR3 amino acids: CASSQPGDRGYTF. CDR3 coding DNA: TGTGCCAGCAGTCAACCCGGGGATCGTGGCTACACCTTC.

The chain recombines TRBV19 with TRBJ2-1, with a weak D call TRBD2 (6 bases). The CDR3 is made up of 15 amino acids. Trimming took off 0 bases at V and 9 bases at J, with 15 bases between the two ends. Germline CDR1 LNHDA, CDR2 SQIVND (reference sequence). In DNA, the CDR3 is TGTGCCAGTAGTATAGATCTGAGGAGGGCTGCTGAGCAGTTCTTC. Translated, it gives CASSIDLRRAAEQFF.

This clone has a single count. J is TRBJ2-7 and V is TRBV18; weak D call: TRBD2 (6 bases). Germline CDR1 KGHSH, CDR2 LQKENI. Trimming removed 3 bases at V and 3 bases at J, with 12 bases between. CDR3 size: 14 residues. The CDR3 region has the DNA TGTGCCAGCTCACCGACCGGGACTTACTACGAGCAGTACTTC. Encoded protein: CASSPTGTYYEQYF.

The chain couples TRBV2 to TRBJ1-1, with 9 bases that match TRBD1. This CDR3 contains 13 residues. Germline CDR1 is SNHLY and CDR2 is FYNNEI. V trimming: 10 bases; J trimming: 2 bases; junction bases outside the gene matches: 5. In nucleotides, the CDR3 is TGTGCCAACCGGGACAGGGTTAACACTGAAGCTTTCTTT. Residues: CANRDRVNTEAFF.

The CDR3 DNA sequence: TGCAGTGCTAGTGTGCGGACGGAGGATGAAAAACTGTTTTTT. Translated: CSASVRTEDEKLFF. This chain links TRBV20-1 with TRBJ1-4; D not certain. Deletions cut 3 bases from V and 6 bases from J, with 14 bases between. Germline lookup yields CDR1 DFQATT and CDR2 SNEGSKA (reference sequence). This CDR3 is built from 14 residues.

In this sample, this clone turned up a few times. V usage is TRBV4-2 and J usage is TRBJ2-7; 9 nucleotides align to TRBD1. Trimming at V came to 2 bases and at J to 5 bases, leaving 10 bases not matched to a gene. The germline V gene has CDR1 LGHNA and CDR2 YNFKEQ. This CDR3 is built from 16 residues. CDR3 sequence: CASSQTLGQGIHEQYF. Here the CDR3 DNA reads TGTGCCAGCAGCCAAACCTTGGGACAGGGTATCCACGAGCAGTACTTC.

The V call is TRBV12-3 or TRBV12-4, the J call TRBJ1-2, with D unresolved. CDR3 length: 12 amino acids. Trimming took off 2 bases at V and 7 bases at J, with 8 bases between the two ends. The CDR3 nucleotides are TGTGCCAGCAGTTTACAGATGTCTGGCTACACCTTC. Its translation: CASSLQMSGYTF.

The DNA of the CDR3 is TGTGCAAGTCGCTTGGGAGATCACACTGAAGCTTTCTTT. This encodes CASRLGDHTEAFF. The gene calls are TRBV12-2 and TRBJ1-1. TRBV12-2 is a known pseudogene. This CDR3 is 13 amino acids long.

This clone has more than one count but fewer than ten. This rearrangement joins TRBV5-1 to TRBJ1-1; D is ambiguous. The germline V gene encodes CDR1 SGHRS and CDR2 YFSETQ. This CDR3 has 14 residues. The V gene lost 0 bases and the J gene lost 5 bases, with 11 bases spanning the gap. CDR3 in DNA: TGCGCCAGCAGCTTGGCGGCAGCGAAGACTGAAGCTTTCTTT. Its protein product is CASSLAAAKTEAFF.

The chain is built from TRBV2 and TRBJ1-4; D might be TRBD1 (6 bases). Germline V gene data show CDR1 as SNHLY and CDR2 as FYNNEI. V was trimmed by 7 bases and J by 4 bases, leaving 16 bases between them. The CDR3 runs to 15 residues. CDR3: CASTRAGQINEKLFF. The CDR3 nucleotides are TGTGCCAGCACCCGTGCCGGACAGATTAATGAAAAACTGTTTTTT. Looking up the rest from reference TRBV2 and TRBJ1-4 gives the full variable domain: EPEVTQTPSHQVTQMGQEVILRCVPISNHLYFYWYRQILGQKVEFLVSFYNNEISEKSEIFDDQFSVERPDGSNFTLKIRSTKLEDSAMYFCASTRAGQINEKLFFGSGTQLSVL.

The chain is built from TRBV28 and TRBJ1-1; TRBD1 agrees at 7 bases. J lost 6 bases, V lost 4 bases, and 2 bases had no gene match. Per the germline V gene, CDR1 is MDHEN and CDR2 is SYDVKM. The CDR3 covers 12 residues. The CDR3 is CASSSGQAEAFF. The CDR3 DNA reads TGTGCCAGCAGTTCCGGACAGGCTGAAGCTTTCTTT.

The chain carries TRBV10-3 and TRBJ1-1, with D possibly being TRBD1 (5 bases). Germline V gene lookup returns CDR1 ENHRY and CDR2 SYGVKD. The CDR3 is made up of 17 amino acids. V was cut by 0 bases and J by 0 bases, with 14 bases left in between. CDR3 amino acids: CAISESTPGGMNTEAFF. CDR3 bases: TGTGCCATCAGTGAGTCCACCCCGGGGGGTATGAACACTGAAGCTTTCTTT.